These 29 T cell receptor beta chains originate from one sample sequenced in a study of blood T cells in healthy people across ages. PCR was performed a second time for about 7 to 12 cycles using a sample-barcoded 5' primer and a J-beta primer mix. TCRdb passed the 5' RACE reads through MiXCR, listing each CDR3 protein once. Here the sample spans some 900,000 distinct CDR3 sequences, roughly 48% being singletons. What was sequenced was blood. These receptors all stem from a man aged 25 to 45 in good health.

CDR3 in amino acids: CASSPSWGSSLNEQFF. For the CDR3, the DNA is TGTGCCAGCAGCCCCTCCTGGGGGAGCAGCCTCAATGAGCAGTTCTTC. The chain couples TRBV6-2 or TRBV6-3 to TRBJ2-1; D might be TRBD1 or TRBD2, each matching 5 bases. Trimming cost V 6 bases and J 6 bases, with 21 bases left between them. This CDR3 is 16 amino acids long. Germline loops: CDR1 MNHEY, CDR2 SVGEGT.

The rearrangement joins TRBV4-3 to TRBJ2-1; TRBD2 matches at 8 bases. This CDR3 is 17 amino acids long. J was trimmed by 6 bases and V by 0 bases; bases with no gene match: 10. CDR1 is LGHNA, CDR2 YSLEER, per germline. CDR3 in DNA: TGCGCCAGCAGCCAAGAAGTCCTAACGGGGGGGCCCAATGAGCAGTTCTTC. Translating it yields CASSQEVLTGGPNEQFF.

The CDR3 protein is CASSLVEVGYNEQFF. Here the CDR3 DNA reads TGTGCCAGCAGCTTGGTAGAAGTAGGCTACAATGAGCAGTTCTTC. The V and J genes are TRBV5-8 and TRBJ2-1; no clear D gene. Germline V gene data show CDR1 as SGHTS and CDR2 as YDEGEE. The V end lost 0 bases, the J end lost 3 bases, and 10 bases lay between the germline ends. The CDR3 is 15 residues long.

This clonotype was counted a few times. The V call is TRBV6-2 or TRBV6-3, the J call TRBJ2-7; D may be TRBD2 (6 bases). V was cut by 0 bases and J by 5 bases, with 11 bases left in between. This CDR3 comprises 14 residues. In germline, CDR1 is MNHEY, CDR2 SVGEGT. Here the CDR3 reads CASSYSPRGDEQYF. CDR3 DNA: TGTGCCAGCAGTTACTCCCCCCGCGGGGACGAGCAGTACTTC.

The chain carries TRBV9 and TRBJ1-5; possible D gene TRBD1, 5 bases. The CDR3 has 15 residues. The germline V and J ends were trimmed by 1 base and 4 bases, with 12 bases remaining between them. CDR1 SGDLS and CDR2 YYNGEE come from the germline V gene. CDR3: CASSVFPGDNQPQHF. As DNA, the CDR3 is TGTGCCAGCAGCGTATTTCCGGGGGATAATCAGCCCCAGCATTTT.

Only a few counts were recorded for this clonotype. The gene calls are TRBV7-2 and TRBJ2-3, with TRBD1 as a possible D gene (5 bases). The V end was cut by 2 bases, the J end by 5 bases, with 11 bases between. This CDR3 spans 14 amino acids. Germline loops: CDR1 SGHTA, CDR2 FQGNSA. CDR3 sequence reads: CASSLRRGGDTQYF. The CDR3 DNA reads TGTGCCAGCAGCTTAAGAAGGGGCGGAGATACGCAGTATTTT.

The chain recombines TRBV4-3 with TRBJ1-1; D might be TRBD1 (5 bases). The CDR3 length is 15 residues. Trimming cost V 2 bases and J 4 bases, with 14 bases left between them. The germline gives CDR1 LGHNA, CDR2 YSLEER. The CDR3 DNA reads as TGCGCCAGCAGCCAACATATCCAGGGCATCACTGAAGCTTTCTTT. This gives the protein CASSQHIQGITEAFF.

This clonotype has a handful of counts. The chain is built from TRBV12-3 or TRBV12-4 and TRBJ2-1; tentatively, D is TRBD1 or TRBD2 (5 bases each). The CDR3 length is 15 residues. The V and J ends lost 6 bases and 10 bases respectively, with 22 bases between them. CDR3 residues: CASRSGQGVDYEQFF. The CDR3, as DNA: TGTGCCAGCAGGTCGGGGCAGGGTGTCGACTACGAGCAGTTCTTC.

This clonotype was seen more than once but under ten times. The chain links TRBV12-3 or TRBV12-4 to TRBJ2-7; 10 bases match TRBD2. This CDR3 contains 14 residues. V was pared by 6 bases and J by 4 bases, with 6 bases of the junction left unmatched. CDR3: CASSHPSGGYEQYF. The CDR3 DNA reads TGTGCCAGCAGCCACCCTAGCGGGGGTTACGAGCAGTACTTC.

This chain uses TRBV12-3 or TRBV12-4 with TRBJ2-1, with a tentative D call TRBD2 (6 bases). The CDR3 has 16 amino acids. Deletions cut 6 bases from V and 6 bases from J, with 21 bases between. CDR3: CASSLADGGSSNEQFF. The CDR3 nucleotides read TGTGCCAGCAGCCTCGCGGACGGAGGGAGCTCCAATGAGCAGTTCTTC.

This clonotype was counted between two and nine times. V and J are TRBV20-1 and TRBJ1-2; D is possibly TRBD1 (6 bases). V lost 0 bases and J 4 bases, leaving 12 bases between the germline ends. Per germline, CDR1 DFQATT and CDR2 SNEGSKA (reference sequence). This CDR3 is 14 amino acids long. The CDR3 DNA follows: TGCAGTGCTAGAGATATGGGGGCCAGCTATGGCTACACCTTC. This codes for CSARDMGASYGYTF.

This rearrangement joins TRBV4-1 to TRBJ2-1, with 7 bases matching TRBD1. The V segment lost 0 bases and the J segment 9 bases; nucleotides outside the gene matches: 11. The germline V gene encodes CDR1 MGHRA and CDR2 YSYEKL. The CDR3 spans 16 residues. CDR3 in amino acids: CASSQDLTGVRREQFF. CDR3 DNA sequence: TGCGCCAGCAGCCAAGATCTCACAGGGGTCCGTCGTGAGCAGTTCTTC.

This clonotype has at least ten counts. V gene TRBV12-3 or TRBV12-4 combines with J gene TRBJ2-5, with D possibly being TRBD2 (6 bases). V was cut by 3 bases and J by 4 bases, with 12 bases left in between. This CDR3 spans 14 amino acids. The CDR3, as DNA: TGTGCCAGCAGTTTTTCTGGGGGGAGAGAGACCCAGTACTTC. Its translation is CASSFSGGRETQYF.

This clonotype was observed many times. J is TRBJ2-7 and V is TRBV28, with 10 nucleotides matching TRBD2. V shed 6 bases, J shed 1 base, and the junction held 9 bases outside the gene matches. The V gene's germline CDR1 is MDHEN and CDR2 SYDVKM. The CDR3 runs to 16 residues. The CDR3 sequence is CASRIGSSGGSYEQYF. As DNA, the CDR3 is TGTGCCAGCAGGATTGGTTCTAGCGGGGGATCCTACGAGCAGTACTTC.

The chain has TRBV6-5 and TRBJ2-7; 11 bases are shared with TRBD2. The last part of the DNA fits TRBJ2-5 better; the J call may be wrong. Germline V CDR1 and CDR2: MNHEY, SVGAGI. This CDR3 is 13 amino acids long. DNA of the CDR3: TGTGCCAGCACTAGCGGGGGGACGAAGACCCAGTACTTC. This translates into CASTSGGTKTQYF.

This clonotype was detected a few times. This chain uses TRBV12-3 or TRBV12-4 with TRBJ2-6; D could derive from TRBD1 or TRBD2 (5 bases each). V lost 3 bases to trimming and J lost 0 bases, with 18 bases between them. CDR3 length equals 19 residues. The CDR3 spells CASSFGTTAVSSGANVLTF. In nucleotides, the CDR3 is TGTGCCAGCAGTTTCGGGACGACAGCTGTCAGCTCTGGGGCCAACGTCCTGACTTTC.

The sample holds a few counts of this clonotype. The chain uses TRBV10-3 and TRBJ2-7; no clear D. The CDR3 is made up of 13 amino acids. The V gene's germline CDR1 is ENHRY and CDR2 SYGVKD. Trimming left V 1 base short and J 2 bases short, with 6 bases between. CDR3 sequence (DNA): TGTGCCATCAGTGAGTGGGAAACCTACGAGCAGTACTTC. Amino acids: CAISEWETYEQYF.

In its sample, this clonotype was seen a few times. This chain uses TRBV2 with TRBJ1-2; D call uncertain. Germline CDR1 and CDR2: SNHLY and FYNNEI. This CDR3 is built from 15 residues. V shed 3 bases and J shed 8 bases, with 19 bases lying between them. The CDR3 here is CASSDGATAFGGYTF. The CDR3 region has the DNA TGTGCCAGCAGTGACGGAGCGACCGCCTTCGGGGGCTACACCTTC.

Details on this clonotype: One end of the junction does not line up with germline, which may come from a read error. The chain recombines TRBV12-3 or TRBV12-4 with TRBJ2-3; 9 nucleotides match TRBD1. The CDR3 consists of 14 residues. The chain's CDR3 is CASRRTGATGTQYF. The DNA of the CDR3 is TGTGCCAGCAGACGGACAGGGGCCACAGGTACGCAGTATTTT.

This clonotype turned up a few times. V is TRBV12-3 or TRBV12-4 and J is TRBJ1-2; perhaps TRBD1 as D (6 bases). Trimming took off 6 bases at V and 8 bases at J, with 16 bases between the two ends. The CDR3 runs 13 residues. The CDR3 DNA is TGTGCCAGCAGGATACAGGGAGGTCGGGGCTACACCTTC. It encodes CASRIQGGRGYTF.

This chain joins TRBV20-1 and TRBJ2-1; a weak D match, TRBD1 (6 bases). V lost 6 bases and J lost 1, with 13 bases in between. This CDR3 contains 14 residues. The germline gives CDR1 DFQATT, CDR2 SNEGSKA (reference sequence). The CDR3 is CSADARGSYNEQFF. The CDR3 nucleotides are TGCAGTGCCGACGCCAGGGGATCCTACAATGAGCAGTTCTTC.

The chain carries TRBV12-3 or TRBV12-4 and TRBJ2-3; D gene uncertain. V shed 7 bases and J shed 3 bases, with 8 bases lying between them. The CDR3 is 12 residues long. The CDR3 sequence is CASIVGTDTQYF. CDR3 bases: TGTGCCAGCATTGTTGGGACAGATACGCAGTATTTT.

V gene TRBV7-9 combines with J gene TRBJ2-7; D possibly corresponds to TRBD2 (6 bases). The CDR3 runs to 13 residues. CDR1 and CDR2 from the germline V gene are SEHNR and FQNEAQ (reference sequence). V lost 9 bases to trimming and J lost 3 bases, with 15 bases between them. This chain's CDR3 is CASGAGSDYEQYF. The DNA for the CDR3 is TGTGCCAGTGGGGCGGGGTCAGACTACGAGCAGTACTTC.

The chain is built from TRBV5-1 and TRBJ2-7; D gene unclear. Trimming removed 3 bases at V and 4 bases at J, with 11 bases between. From germline, CDR1 is SGHRS and CDR2 YFSETQ. CDR3 size: 13 residues. CDR3 residues: CASSSTLLYEQYF. CDR3 nucleotides: TGCGCCAGCAGCTCCACCCTACTGTACGAGCAGTACTTC.

This clonotype was observed a few times. This rearrangement joins TRBV10-3 to TRBJ2-4, with 11 bases fitting TRBD2. The junction had 6 bases not matched to a gene; V was cut back by 6 bases and J by 8 bases. This CDR3 has 14 residues. Germline CDR1 and CDR2: ENHRY and SYGVKD. The CDR3 spells CAIRGTSGDDIQYF. CDR3 sequence (DNA): TGTGCCATCAGAGGGACTAGCGGTGATGACATTCAGTACTTC.

The CDR3 DNA reads as TGTGCCAGCAGTGAAGCGGGACAGGGGAACAATGAGCAGTTCTTC. It is translated as CASSEAGQGNNEQFF. The genes are TRBV2 and TRBJ2-1, with 10 positions matching TRBD1. This CDR3 comprises 15 residues. CDR1 SNHLY and CDR2 FYNNEI come from the germline V gene. Losses at the gene ends were 0 bases for V and 5 bases for J; bases not matched to a gene: 1.

This chain links TRBV3-1 with TRBJ2-1; D not certain. Trimming took 4 bases from V and 0 from J, leaving 16 bases between them. Per the germline V gene, CDR1 is LGHDT and CDR2 is YNNKEL (reference sequence). The CDR3 runs 17 residues. CDR3 nucleotides: TGTGCCAGCAGCCGCCACGATTTAGCCGGCTCCTACAATGAGCAGTTCTTC. This translates into CASSRHDLAGSYNEQFF.

CDR3 in amino acids: CASSSQDRAPGYTF. In nucleotides, the CDR3 is TGTGCCAGCTCATCTCAGGACAGGGCTCCCGGCTACACCTTC. The chain uses TRBV18 and TRBJ1-2; 8 bases are a match to TRBD1. Germline V gene sequence: CDR1 KGHSH, CDR2 LQKENI. With 5 bases clipped from V and 8 bases from J, the junction kept 10 bases outside the gene matches. The CDR3 sequence is 14 residues long.

The gene calls are TRBV20-1 and TRBJ2-1, with TRBD2 matching 11 bases. Trimming removed 7 bases from V and 3 bases from J; junction bases left unmatched: 5. The CDR3 is made up of 14 amino acids. Germline V CDR1 and CDR2: DFQATT, SNEGSKA (reference sequence). The CDR3 protein is CSDLTSGVYNEQFF. The CDR3 DNA follows: TGCAGTGATCTGACTAGCGGGGTCTACAATGAGCAGTTCTTC.